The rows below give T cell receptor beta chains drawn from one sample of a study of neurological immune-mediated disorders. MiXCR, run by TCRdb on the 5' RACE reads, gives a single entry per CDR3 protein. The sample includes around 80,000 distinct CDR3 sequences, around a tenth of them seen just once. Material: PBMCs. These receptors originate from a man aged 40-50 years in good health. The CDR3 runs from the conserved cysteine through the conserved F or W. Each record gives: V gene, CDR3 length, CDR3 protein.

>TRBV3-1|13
CASSWTEGNTIYF
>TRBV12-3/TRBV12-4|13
CASSLPPSGEQFF
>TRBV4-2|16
CASSPLPRLAGVEQYF
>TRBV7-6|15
CASSLGNRGLDTQYF
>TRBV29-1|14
CSVRGTAQNEKLFF
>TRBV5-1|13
CASSGLHEETQYF
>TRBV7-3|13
CASRVSKDGTQYF
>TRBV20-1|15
CSARPYTGGQETQYF
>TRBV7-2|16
CASSSGATPSTDTQYF
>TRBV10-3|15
CAISASSGNQETQYF
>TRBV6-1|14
CASSEVGTSLKQFF
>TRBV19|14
CASNSGQGDYGYTF
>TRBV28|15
CASSRVQGEGDEQYF
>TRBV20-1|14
CSALNRDSLYEQYF
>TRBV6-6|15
CATRNQRAGTYEQYF
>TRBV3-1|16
CAISQGGLALYNEQFF
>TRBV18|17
CASSPKESAGAADTQYF
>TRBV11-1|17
CASSFFNGTKRPNEQFF
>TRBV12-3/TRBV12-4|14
CASTYDRALYGYTF
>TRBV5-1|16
CASTSTTTSVLNEQFF
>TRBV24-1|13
CATSDSGAEGQYF